The subject of this entry is one TCR beta chain. The antigen remains undetermined. The protocol was immunoSEQ multiplex PCR, while the TCRdb copy is restricted to in-frame clones and leaves out a portion. The sample holds 20,000 or so clones; less than 90% are singletons and the top ten take roughly a sixth. These data are taken from a study of T cell responses to AZD1222 COVID-19 vaccine. Findings and caveats of the study: White British ancestry dominated among donors, who included more females, and clonal diversity was possibly underestimated. The study found Spike-specific TCR breadth and depth rose after two AZD1222 doses.

The ends were cut back, 6 bases at V and 7 bases at J, with 6 bases in the middle. The germline gives CDR1 MDHEN, CDR2 SYDVKM. The CDR3 has 11 amino acids. Analyses pooled second doses at about 4 or about 12 weeks. Material: peripheral blood, obtained 28 days after the second AZD1222 dose. The V gene is TRBV28, the J gene TRBJ1-4; D gene uncertain. The receptor comes from an adult who received the AZD1222 COVID-19 vaccine. This CDR3 is CASRDLEKLFF. CDR3 bases: TGTGCCAGCAGAGACCTTGAAAAACTGTTTTTT. Full variable domain (missing parts from reference TRBV28 and TRBJ1-4): DVKVTQSSRYLVKRTGEKVFLECVQDMDHENMFWYRQDPGLGLRLIYFSYDVKMKEKGDIPEGYSVSREKKERFSLILESASTNQTSMYLCASRDLEKLFFGSGTQLSVL.